A selection of T cell receptor beta chains follows, all from one sample in a study of shared clonotypes between healthy human individuals. The repertoire was sequenced with immunoSEQ multiplex PCR; TCRdb's copy has only in-frame clones and lacks some. The data contain nearly 500,000 clones, less than 80% of them seen just once; the ten biggest clones take up under 15%. Sequencing was performed on PBMCs. The origin of the receptors is a woman aged 40 to 50 in good health. Some clones in this sample may be carry-over from other donors' samples. Both conserved end residues are part of each CDR3. The order of the fields is J gene, V gene, D gene, CDR3 protein. A D gene is named only where the DNA matches it firmly.

TRBJ1-3 TRBV5-8 . CASSSRGGPGNTIYF
TRBJ1-2 TRBV5-5 . CASSQGLAYYGYTF
TRBJ2-1 TRBV14 TRBD2 CASSQYQGLNRNEQFF
TRBJ2-2 TRBV28 . CASSSLGGNTGELFF
TRBJ2-2 TRBV28 TRBD2 CASTGSAGVGGGTGELFF
TRBJ1-2 TRBV4-3 TRBD1 CASSQDTGTGVGYGYTF
TRBJ1-4 TRBV28 . CASSLMGAGEKLFF
TRBJ2-7 TRBV18 . CASSPDRPSEQYF
TRBJ2-1 TRBV19 TRBD1 CASDRGYEQFF
TRBJ2-1 TRBV18 . CASSPSRVSDEQFF
TRBJ2-3 TRBV18 . CASSPPSTDTQYF
TRBJ2-1 TRBV15 TRBD2 CATSRDRRAGISYNEQFF
TRBJ1-5 TRBV9 TRBD1 CASSPGQPYSNQPQHF
TRBJ2-7 TRBV27 . CASSTRTVGFPYEQYF
TRBJ2-1 TRBV19 . CASRPRRQSSYNEQFF
TRBJ2-5 TRBV28 TRBD2 CASSLGTSGSLKTQYF
TRBJ1-5 TRBV7-8 . CASSLGHPNNQPQHF
TRBJ2-7 TRBV7-8 TRBD2 CASSLLLAAYEQYF
TRBJ1-2 TRBV28 . CASSLNKRSGDYGYTF
TRBJ2-7 TRBV25-1 . CASSESGLAEQYF
TRBJ2-1 TRBV2 . CASSEDYGEQFF
TRBJ2-1 TRBV6-6 . CASSPNYLSSYNEQFF
TRBJ2-5 TRBV29-1 TRBD2 CSVPEPHGRQETQYF
TRBJ2-3 TRBV10-3 . CAISEELGSNTQYF
TRBJ2-2 TRBV11-2 . CASSANPGYRAGELFF
TRBJ2-3 TRBV14 . CASSQGTSTSTDTQYF
TRBJ1-4 TRBV30 . CAWSVGKGEKLFF
TRBJ1-2 TRBV6-5 . CASGQDYGYTF
TRBJ2-2 TRBV10-3 TRBD2 CAISVGGTGELFF
TRBJ1-2 TRBV29-1 TRBD1 CSVGDRDSYGYTF
TRBJ2-3 TRBV9 . CASSVLQPSDTQYF
TRBJ1-2 TRBV5-6 TRBD1 CASTPGTGFSGYGYTF
TRBJ2-2 TRBV7-2 TRBD1 CASSPARWTGDNTGELFF
TRBJ2-7 TRBV6-1 TRBD1 CASGLDRVYEQYF
TRBJ1-1 TRBV7-9 . CASSSPHDSPGTEAFF
TRBJ2-7 TRBV7-3 . CASSHETGGSYEQYF
TRBJ2-2 TRBV6-5 . CASSYWPPPNTGELFF
TRBJ1-2 TRBV30 TRBD1 CAWSGLGQGSYGYTF
TRBJ2-7 TRBV5-1 TRBD1 CASSLGTGIYEQYF
TRBJ1-5 TRBV19 . CASKPLAGGSNQPQHF
TRBJ2-7 TRBV6-1 TRBD2 CASRELAAIPYEQYF
TRBJ2-7 TRBV18 . CASSPLAYEQYF
TRBJ1-6 TRBV2 . CASRQVNSPLHF
TRBJ2-1 TRBV7-7 TRBD2 CASSFSPYILAGAVPHNEQFF
TRBJ2-2 TRBV7-9 . CASSLGGPNTGELFF
TRBJ2-7 TRBV11-2 . CASSSLNRVEQYF
TRBJ1-2 TRBV5-1 . CASSEQGNGYTF
TRBJ2-5 TRBV7-9 TRBD2 CASSKRGWALETQYF
TRBJ1-5 TRBV10-2 TRBD1 CASGTGTGGAYNQPQHF
. TRBV29-1 TRBD2 CSGSGHNYEQYF
TRBJ2-3 TRBV7-9 . CASSTRDGTDTQYF
TRBJ1-3 TRBV6-6 TRBD1 CASIGQGGNTIYF
TRBJ2-7 TRBV28 . CASSLRGGVYEQYF
TRBJ1-1 TRBV5-4 . CASSEGPYEAFF
TRBJ2-1 TRBV7-3 . CASSLSGSYNEQFF
TRBJ1-6 TRBV25-1 . CASSGPGASNSPLHF
TRBJ2-7 TRBV7-9 . CASSLVPRTPYGQYF
TRBJ1-1 TRBV28 . CASSLRGGGAREAFF
TRBJ2-7 TRBV9 TRBD2 CASSAPRLAGLTYEQYF
TRBJ2-3 TRBV28 TRBD2 CASKETSGSTDTQYF